A single sample gave rise to the 27 T cell receptor beta chains below, sequenced in a study of shared clonotypes between healthy human individuals. Clones were sequenced by immunoSEQ multiplex PCR, and TCRdb holds only the in-frame ones, with some missing. Of approximately 2.1 million clones in the sample, 93% were seen once. The sample consisted of naive CD4+ T cells from PBMCs. Sample subset: CD45RA+ positively selected. These receptors came from a man younger than 35 in good health. Some clones in this sample may be carry-over from other donors' samples.

The chain couples TRBV28 to TRBJ1-2; the D gene is possibly TRBD1 (5 bases). This CDR3 is built from 13 residues. V shed 6 bases and J shed 7 bases, with 15 bases lying between them. The germline V gene has CDR1 MDHEN and CDR2 SYDVKM. CDR3 amino acids: CASRPRGTPGYTF. CDR3 bases: TGTGCCAGCAGGCCTCGCGGGACCCCTGGCTACACCTTC.

The chain recombines TRBV19 with TRBJ2-1; TRBD2 matches at 8 bases. The ends lost 6 bases at V and 9 bases at J; junction bases unmatched: 10. The germline gives CDR1 LNHDA, CDR2 SQIVND (reference sequence). The CDR3 runs 14 residues. DNA of the CDR3: TGTGCCAGTAGCGGTGGGCTAGCGGGCGGTGAGCAGTTCTTC. Protein product: CASSGGLAGGEQFF.

The CDR3: CASSRSTGDEKLFF. DNA of the CDR3: TGTGCCAGCAGCCGGAGTACAGGGGATGAAAAACTGTTTTTT. This sequence joins TRBV7-9 and TRBJ1-4; 7 nucleotides match TRBD1. CDR1 SEHNR and CDR2 FQNEAQ come from the germline V gene (reference sequence). V was pared by 5 bases and J by 6 bases, with 6 bases of the junction left unmatched. CDR3 length equals 14 residues.

The gene calls are TRBV18 and TRBJ2-7; possibly TRBD2 for D (6 bases). V was trimmed by 2 bases and J by 4 bases, leaving 15 bases between them. CDR1 and CDR2 (germline): KGHSH, LQKENI. This CDR3 has 15 amino acids. This CDR3 reads CASSPSGGYKYEQYF. The CDR3 DNA follows: TGTGCCAGCTCACCATCCGGGGGATATAAATACGAGCAGTACTTC. The full variable domain, rest sourced from reference TRBV18 and TRBJ2-7, is NAGVMQNPRHLVRRRGQEARLRCSPMKGHSHVYWYRQLPEEGLKFMVYLQKENIIDESGMPKERFSAEFPKEGPSILRIQQVVRGDSAAYFCASSPSGGYKYEQYFGPGTRLTVT.

This clone was recorded once. The chain carries TRBV10-3 and TRBJ2-1, with 8 positions matching TRBD2. With V trimmed by 6 bases and J by 8 bases, 9 bases remained unmatched. Germline V gene sequence: CDR1 ENHRY, CDR2 SYGVKD. There are 14 residues in the CDR3. CDR3 region: CAIRREGLSDEQFF. The CDR3 nucleotides read TGTGCCATCAGACGGGAGGGCCTGTCCGATGAGCAGTTCTTC.

V gene TRBV6-6 combines with J gene TRBJ2-1, with D perhaps matching TRBD2 (6 bases). V was pared by 6 bases and J by 7 bases, with 10 bases between. The CDR3 spans 12 residues. Germline V gives CDR1 MNHNY, CDR2 SVGAGI (reference sequence). CDR3 coding DNA: TGTGCCAGCAGCCCCGCGGGGAATGAGCAGTTCTTC. Protein: CASSPAGNEQFF.

The chain carries TRBV14 and TRBJ2-3; D uncertain. The germline gives CDR1 SGHDN, CDR2 FVKESK. The CDR3 extends over 17 amino acids. The V end was cut by 0 bases, the J end by 0 bases, with 13 bases between. For the CDR3, the DNA is TGTGCCAGCAGCCAAGATCCTTACGGAGCTAGCACAGATACGCAGTATTTT. As protein: CASSQDPYGASTDTQYF.

V usage is TRBV7-2 and J usage is TRBJ1-3; 7 bases map to TRBD1. Germline-derived CDR1 and CDR2 are SGHTA and FQGNSA. The CDR3 loop spans 17 amino acids. V gave up 3 bases and J gave up 0 bases; unmatched junction bases: 8. The CDR3 spells CASSLEGQWFSGNTIYF. The CDR3 DNA reads TGTGCCAGCAGCTTGGAGGGACAGTGGTTCTCTGGAAACACCATATATTTT.

The gene calls are TRBV30 and TRBJ2-7, with 12 nucleotides matching TRBD2. With V trimmed by 7 bases and J by 6 bases, 10 bases remained unmatched. CDR1 is GTSNPN and CDR2 is SVGIG in the germline V gene (reference sequence). This CDR3 has 14 residues. Here the CDR3 reads CAFRLAGVLIEQYF. CDR3 coding DNA: TGTGCCTTTAGACTAGCGGGAGTCTTGATCGAGCAGTACTTC.

This clone was counted a single time. CDR3 sequence reads: CASRYSGANVLTF. CDR3 nucleotides: TGTGCCAGCCGTTATTCCGGGGCCAACGTCCTGACTTTC. This sequence joins TRBV2 and TRBJ2-6; D gene ambiguous. The germline V and J ends were trimmed by 8 bases and 4 bases, with 9 bases remaining between them. Germline V gene lookup returns CDR1 SNHLY and CDR2 FYNNEI. The CDR3 is made up of 13 amino acids. Full variable domain (outside the CDR3, taken from reference TRBV2 and TRBJ2-6): EPEVTQTPSHQVTQMGQEVILRCVPISNHLYFYWYRQILGQKVEFLVSFYNNEISEKSEIFDDQFSVERPDGSNFTLKIRSTKLEDSAMYFCASRYSGANVLTFGAGSRLTVL.

CDR3 sequence reads: CASSQSVFGYNEQFF. CDR3 in DNA: TGCGCCAGCAGTCAATCAGTTTTCGGCTACAATGAGCAGTTCTTC. This chain uses TRBV23-1 with TRBJ2-1; D ambiguous. TRBV23-1 is an ORF, with its function uncertain. The length of the CDR3 is 15 residues. V lost 0 bases to trimming and J lost 3 bases, with 9 bases between them.

This clone was picked up a small number of times. The rearrangement links TRBV7-2 to TRBJ1-5; no reliable D call. Germline assignment: CDR1 SGHTA and CDR2 FQGNSA. Trimming took off 5 bases at V and 6 bases at J, with 14 bases between the two ends. The CDR3 extends over 14 amino acids. The CDR3 DNA reads as TGTGCCAGCAGCCCTCCAGGAAGAGGTCAGCCCCAGCATTTT. Its translation is CASSPPGRGQPQHF.

Comments on this clone: Other DNA variants within this sample encode the same CDR3. V is TRBV9 and J is TRBJ1-2, with TRBD1 matching 7 bases. V shed 3 bases and J 4 bases; nucleotides not matched to a gene: 6. The CDR3 contains 14 residues. The germline V gene encodes CDR1 SGDLS and CDR2 YYNGEE. The CDR3 loop reads CASSATGASYGYTF. The CDR3 DNA is TGTGCCAGCAGCGCTACAGGGGCTAGCTATGGCTACACCTTC.

The CDR3 spells CASRPVGQSSNQPQHF. The CDR3 nucleotides read TGTGCCAGCAGGCCCGTCGGACAGTCTAGCAATCAGCCCCAGCATTTT. V gene TRBV28 combines with J gene TRBJ1-5; TRBD1 might be the D (6 bases). From germline, CDR1 is MDHEN and CDR2 SYDVKM. V lost 6 bases and J lost 0, with 15 bases in between. The CDR3 is made up of 16 amino acids. The whole variable domain, filled in from reference TRBV28 and TRBJ1-5, reads DVKVTQSSRYLVKRTGEKVFLECVQDMDHENMFWYRQDPGLGLRLIYFSYDVKMKEKGDIPEGYSVSREKKERFSLILESASTNQTSMYLCASRPVGQSSNQPQHFGDGTRLSIL.

J is TRBJ2-2 and V is TRBV7-3, with TRBD1 matching over 7 bases. Germline trimming cut 2 bases from V and 7 bases from J; bases unmatched to any gene: 4. Germline loops: CDR1 SGHTA, CDR2 FQGTGA. This CDR3 is 14 amino acids long. CDR3: CASSLDRAGGELFF. Here the CDR3 DNA reads TGTGCCAGCAGCTTAGACAGGGCGGGCGGGGAGCTGTTTTTT.

This clone was observed a few times. The sample carries other DNA sequences with the same CDR3. The chain uses TRBV6-6 and TRBJ2-1; D not resolved. Germline values: CDR1 MNHNY, CDR2 SVGAGI (reference sequence). The ends were cut back, 1 base at V and 6 bases at J, with 1 base in the middle. This CDR3 has 11 amino acids. The CDR3 sequence is CASSYFNEQFF. In DNA form, the CDR3 reads TGTGCCAGCAGTTACTTCAATGAGCAGTTCTTC.

The gene calls are TRBV10-2 and TRBJ2-1; D not resolved. Trimming left V 7 bases short and J 2 bases short, with 12 bases between. Germline V lookup: CDR1 WSHSY, CDR2 SAAADI. CDR3 size: 14 residues. The CDR3 sequence is CASTRAAAYNEQFF. Written as DNA, the CDR3 is TGCGCCAGCACTAGGGCGGCCGCCTACAATGAGCAGTTCTTC.

The chain couples TRBV11-2 to TRBJ1-4; 11 nucleotides align to TRBD1. Germline V gene data show CDR1 as SGHAT and CDR2 as FQNNGV. CDR3 length: 15 amino acids. V was clipped by 4 bases and J by 7 bases; unmatched bases: 5. The DNA of the CDR3 is TGTGCCAGCAGCTCGGGGACAGGGGGAAGTGAAAAACTGTTTTTT. It codes for CASSSGTGGSEKLFF.

The V gene is TRBV9, the J gene TRBJ2-3, with TRBD2 matching over 9 bases. With 0 bases clipped from V and 5 bases from J, the junction kept 10 bases outside the gene matches. The CDR3 is 17 residues long. Germline V gene sequence: CDR1 SGDLS, CDR2 YYNGEE. The CDR3 bases are TGTGCCAGCAGCGTAGGTTGGCTAGCGGGACGGGTAGATACGCAGTATTTT. It is translated as CASSVGWLAGRVDTQYF.

The V gene is TRBV19, the J gene TRBJ1-2, with unresolved D. V lost 2 bases, J lost 2 bases, and 9 bases lay in between. The CDR3 has 14 residues. CDR1 LNHDA and CDR2 SQIVND come from the germline V gene (reference sequence). CDR3 sequence: CASSITRSNYGYTF. CDR3 DNA: TGTGCCAGTAGTATAACCAGGTCAAACTATGGCTACACCTTC.

This clone was detected only a few times. The same CDR3 is also encoded by other DNA sequences in this sample. The gene calls are TRBV7-9 and TRBJ2-3; D is possibly TRBD1 or TRBD2 (5 bases each). Deletions cut 3 bases from V and 1 base from J, with 5 bases between. The CDR3 runs to 13 residues. The V gene's germline CDR1 is SEHNR and CDR2 FQNEAQ (reference sequence). The CDR3: CASSLGGTDTQYF. The CDR3 bases are TGTGCCAGCAGCTTGGGGGGCACAGATACGCAGTATTTT.

The chain combines TRBV14 with TRBJ1-1; D might be TRBD1 (6 bases). V was cut by 0 bases and J by 6 bases, with 14 bases left in between. CDR3 size: 15 residues. Germline values: CDR1 SGHDN, CDR2 FVKESK. In nucleotides, the CDR3 is TGTGCCAGCAGCCAAGAATTGGGGGCCTGGGCTGAAGCTTTCTTT. Translating gives CASSQELGAWAEAFF.

The V gene is TRBV29-1, the J gene TRBJ2-3; 9 bases line up with TRBD2. With 6 bases clipped from V and 6 bases from J, the junction kept 7 bases outside the gene matches. The CDR3 totals 13 residues. Germline V lookup: CDR1 SQVTM, CDR2 ANQGSEA. The CDR3 region is CSVEGLATDTQYF. The CDR3 DNA is TGCAGCGTGGAGGGACTAGCAACCGATACGCAGTATTTT.

Regarding this clone: The sample has other DNA sequences that encode this CDR3 too. The chain links TRBV9 to TRBJ2-1; tentatively, D is TRBD2 (5 bases). Germline V gene lookup returns CDR1 SGDLS and CDR2 YYNGEE. This CDR3 region has 15 residues. Trimming took off 0 bases at V and 2 bases at J, with 9 bases between the two ends. As DNA, the CDR3 is TGTGCCAGCAGCGTAGAGTTCGGGACCTACAATGAGCAGTTCTTC. Its protein is CASSVEFGTYNEQFF.

The chain recombines TRBV7-2 with TRBJ2-2; D may match TRBD1 or TRBD2 (6 bases each). CDR3 length equals 15 residues. V lost 5 bases and J 3 bases, leaving 13 bases between the germline ends. CDR1 SGHTA and CDR2 FQGNSA come from the germline V gene. The CDR3 region is CASSLRGPYTGELFF. The DNA for the CDR3 is TGTGCCAGCAGCCTCCGGGGGCCGTACACCGGGGAGCTGTTTTTT.

For the CDR3, the DNA is TGTGCCAGCAGCTCGGAGACAGGATCGGACGAGCAGTACTTC. It translates to CASSSETGSDEQYF. The chain combines TRBV7-9 with TRBJ2-7, with a tentative D call TRBD1 (6 bases). V was pared by 4 bases and J by 5 bases, with 15 bases between. The length of the CDR3 is 14 residues. The germline gives CDR1 SEHNR, CDR2 FQNEAQ (reference sequence).

This chain joins TRBV11-1 and TRBJ2-7; 14 positions match TRBD2. The CDR3 is made up of 14 amino acids. V was pared by 5 bases and J by 6 bases, with 3 bases of the junction left unmatched. Per the germline V gene, CDR1 is SGHAT and CDR2 is FQDESV (reference sequence). In DNA, the CDR3 is TGTGCCAGCAGCCCGGGACTAGCGGGAGCCGAGCAGTACTTC. Translating it yields CASSPGLAGAEQYF.